This T cell receptor beta chain is from a study of T cells after yellow fever vaccination. MiXCR, applied by TCRdb to the 5' RACE reads, yields one record per CDR3 protein. The sample records 450,000 to 600,000 distinct CDR3 sequences, less than 15% being singletons. The J segment lost 3 bases and the V segment lost 6 bases, leaving 5 bases of the junction unmatched. The CDR3 loop spans 13 amino acids. The J gene is TRBJ2-7, the V gene TRBV12-3 or TRBV12-4; 7 bases fit TRBD1. The sequencing used PBMCs, collected on the day of the yellow fever booster vaccination. This TCR was recovered from a man aged 25 to 40 who received the YFV17D yellow fever vaccine. The CDR3 DNA reads TGTGCCAGCAGGCTTGGACAGGTCTACGAGCAGTACTTC. This translates into CASRLGQVYEQYF.